This T cell receptor (beta chain) was captured in a study of blood T cell repertoires in COVID-19. The assay was immunoSEQ multiplex PCR, and TCRdb's table has in-frame clones only and misses some. This table holds around 170,000 clones, about 87% found once. The CDR3 spans 16 residues. V lost 3 bases and J 2 bases, leaving 17 bases between the germline ends. CDR1 SEHNR and CDR2 FQNEAQ come from the germline V gene (reference sequence). This rearrangement joins TRBV7-9 to TRBJ2-7; possibly TRBD1 for D (7 bases). This clonotype was sampled from a man between 60 and 70 years old with acute or convalescent COVID-19. What was sequenced was peripheral blood. The CDR3 is CASSFPAGQPAYEQYF. CDR3 DNA sequence: TGTGCCAGCAGCTTCCCGGCGGGACAGCCTGCCTACGAGCAGTACTTC.